This TCR beta chain was sequenced during a study of OX40 agonist ivuxolimab in advanced cancers. The wider study: Patients assigned to dose escalation were diagnosed with hepatocellular carcinoma, melanoma, renal cell or head and neck cancer. Three patients had partial responses: one hepatocellular carcinoma, two cutaneous melanoma.

This table comes from immunoSEQ multiplex PCR, and its TCRdb copy is limited to in-frame clones, with some not included. This table has 53,000 or so clones, roughly 88% appearing once. Germline V gene sequence: CDR1 SGHTA, CDR2 FQGNSA. CDR3 size: 12 residues. V was trimmed by 6 bases and J by 2 bases, leaving 6 bases between them. The chain links TRBV7-2 to TRBJ2-3; no definite D call. Sequencing used CD4+ or CD8+ T cells sorted from blood, obtained in a trial of the OX40 agonist ivuxolimab. The sequence came from an adult with an advanced solid tumor such as melanoma, head and neck, liver or kidney cancer. CDR3 loop: CASSADTDTQYF. CDR3 sequence (DNA): TGTGCCAGCAGTGCCGACACAGATACGCAGTATTTT. Full variable domain (remainder filled in from reference TRBV7-2 and TRBJ2-3): GAGVSQSPSNKVTEKGKDVELRCDPISGHTALYWYRQSLGQGLEFLIYFQGNSAPDKSGLPSDRFSAERTGGSVSTLTIQRTQQEDSAVYLCASSADTDTQYFGPGTRLTVL.